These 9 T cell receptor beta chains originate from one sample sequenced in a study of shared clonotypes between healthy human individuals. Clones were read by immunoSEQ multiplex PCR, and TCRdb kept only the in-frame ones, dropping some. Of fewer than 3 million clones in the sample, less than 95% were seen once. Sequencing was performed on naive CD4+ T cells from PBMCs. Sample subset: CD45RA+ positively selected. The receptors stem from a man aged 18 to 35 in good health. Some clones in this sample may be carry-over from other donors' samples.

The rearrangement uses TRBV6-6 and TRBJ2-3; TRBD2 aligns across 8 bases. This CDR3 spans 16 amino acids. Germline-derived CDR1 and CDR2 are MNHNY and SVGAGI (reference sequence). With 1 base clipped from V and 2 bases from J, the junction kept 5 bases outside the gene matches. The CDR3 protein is CASSYWGLDDTDTQYF. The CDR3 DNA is TGTGCCAGCAGTTACTGGGGACTAGATGACACAGATACGCAGTATTTT.

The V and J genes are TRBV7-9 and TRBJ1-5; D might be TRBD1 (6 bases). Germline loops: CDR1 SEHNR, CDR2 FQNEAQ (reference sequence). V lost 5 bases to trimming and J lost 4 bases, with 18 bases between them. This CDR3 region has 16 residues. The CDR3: CASSPGTLSINQPQHF. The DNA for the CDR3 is TGTGCCAGCAGCCCGGGGACACTTTCAATTAATCAGCCCCAGCATTTT.

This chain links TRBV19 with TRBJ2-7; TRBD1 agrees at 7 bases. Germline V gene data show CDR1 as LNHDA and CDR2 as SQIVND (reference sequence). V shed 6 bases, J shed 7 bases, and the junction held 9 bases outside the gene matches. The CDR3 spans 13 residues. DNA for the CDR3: TGTGCCAGTAGCGACGTACAGGGGTGGGAGCAGTACTTC. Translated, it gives CASSDVQGWEQYF.

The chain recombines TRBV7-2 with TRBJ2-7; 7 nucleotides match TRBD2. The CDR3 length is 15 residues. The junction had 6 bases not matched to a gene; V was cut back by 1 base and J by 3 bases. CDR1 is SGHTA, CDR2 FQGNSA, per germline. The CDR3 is CASSLDSGGGYEQYF. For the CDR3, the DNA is TGTGCCAGCAGCTTAGATTCTGGCGGGGGCTACGAGCAGTACTTC.

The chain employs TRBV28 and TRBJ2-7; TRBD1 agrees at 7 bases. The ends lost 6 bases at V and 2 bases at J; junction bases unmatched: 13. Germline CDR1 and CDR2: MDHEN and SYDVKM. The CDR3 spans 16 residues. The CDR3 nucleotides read TGTGCCAGCAGGTCGGTCGCGGACAGGACTCCCTACGAGCAGTACTTC. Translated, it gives CASRSVADRTPYEQYF.

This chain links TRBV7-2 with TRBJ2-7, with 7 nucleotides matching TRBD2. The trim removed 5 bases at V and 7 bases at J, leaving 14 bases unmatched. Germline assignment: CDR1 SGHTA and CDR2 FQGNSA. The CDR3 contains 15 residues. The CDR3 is CASSPRRDWGGEQYF. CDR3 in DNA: TGTGCCAGCAGCCCGAGAAGGGACTGGGGGGGAGAGCAGTACTTC.

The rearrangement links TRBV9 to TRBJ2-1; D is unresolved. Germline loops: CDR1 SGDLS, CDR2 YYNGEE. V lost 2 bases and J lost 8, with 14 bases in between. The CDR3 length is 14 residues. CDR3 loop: CASSVRPASDEQFF. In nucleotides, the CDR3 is TGTGCCAGCAGCGTGCGTCCAGCAAGTGATGAGCAGTTCTTC.

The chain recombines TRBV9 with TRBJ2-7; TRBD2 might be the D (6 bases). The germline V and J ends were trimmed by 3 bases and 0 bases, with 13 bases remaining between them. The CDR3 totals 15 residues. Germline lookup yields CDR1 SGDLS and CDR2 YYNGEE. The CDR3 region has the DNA TGTGCCAGCAGCGCACATCGGGGGTACTCCTACGAGCAGTACTTC. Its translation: CASSAHRGYSYEQYF.

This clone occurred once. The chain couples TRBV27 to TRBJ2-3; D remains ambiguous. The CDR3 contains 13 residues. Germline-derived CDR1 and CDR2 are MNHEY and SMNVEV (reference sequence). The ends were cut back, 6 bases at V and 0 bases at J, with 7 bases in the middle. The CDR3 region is CASSQPSTDTQYF. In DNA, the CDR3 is TGTGCCAGCAGCCAGCCGAGCACAGATACGCAGTATTTT.